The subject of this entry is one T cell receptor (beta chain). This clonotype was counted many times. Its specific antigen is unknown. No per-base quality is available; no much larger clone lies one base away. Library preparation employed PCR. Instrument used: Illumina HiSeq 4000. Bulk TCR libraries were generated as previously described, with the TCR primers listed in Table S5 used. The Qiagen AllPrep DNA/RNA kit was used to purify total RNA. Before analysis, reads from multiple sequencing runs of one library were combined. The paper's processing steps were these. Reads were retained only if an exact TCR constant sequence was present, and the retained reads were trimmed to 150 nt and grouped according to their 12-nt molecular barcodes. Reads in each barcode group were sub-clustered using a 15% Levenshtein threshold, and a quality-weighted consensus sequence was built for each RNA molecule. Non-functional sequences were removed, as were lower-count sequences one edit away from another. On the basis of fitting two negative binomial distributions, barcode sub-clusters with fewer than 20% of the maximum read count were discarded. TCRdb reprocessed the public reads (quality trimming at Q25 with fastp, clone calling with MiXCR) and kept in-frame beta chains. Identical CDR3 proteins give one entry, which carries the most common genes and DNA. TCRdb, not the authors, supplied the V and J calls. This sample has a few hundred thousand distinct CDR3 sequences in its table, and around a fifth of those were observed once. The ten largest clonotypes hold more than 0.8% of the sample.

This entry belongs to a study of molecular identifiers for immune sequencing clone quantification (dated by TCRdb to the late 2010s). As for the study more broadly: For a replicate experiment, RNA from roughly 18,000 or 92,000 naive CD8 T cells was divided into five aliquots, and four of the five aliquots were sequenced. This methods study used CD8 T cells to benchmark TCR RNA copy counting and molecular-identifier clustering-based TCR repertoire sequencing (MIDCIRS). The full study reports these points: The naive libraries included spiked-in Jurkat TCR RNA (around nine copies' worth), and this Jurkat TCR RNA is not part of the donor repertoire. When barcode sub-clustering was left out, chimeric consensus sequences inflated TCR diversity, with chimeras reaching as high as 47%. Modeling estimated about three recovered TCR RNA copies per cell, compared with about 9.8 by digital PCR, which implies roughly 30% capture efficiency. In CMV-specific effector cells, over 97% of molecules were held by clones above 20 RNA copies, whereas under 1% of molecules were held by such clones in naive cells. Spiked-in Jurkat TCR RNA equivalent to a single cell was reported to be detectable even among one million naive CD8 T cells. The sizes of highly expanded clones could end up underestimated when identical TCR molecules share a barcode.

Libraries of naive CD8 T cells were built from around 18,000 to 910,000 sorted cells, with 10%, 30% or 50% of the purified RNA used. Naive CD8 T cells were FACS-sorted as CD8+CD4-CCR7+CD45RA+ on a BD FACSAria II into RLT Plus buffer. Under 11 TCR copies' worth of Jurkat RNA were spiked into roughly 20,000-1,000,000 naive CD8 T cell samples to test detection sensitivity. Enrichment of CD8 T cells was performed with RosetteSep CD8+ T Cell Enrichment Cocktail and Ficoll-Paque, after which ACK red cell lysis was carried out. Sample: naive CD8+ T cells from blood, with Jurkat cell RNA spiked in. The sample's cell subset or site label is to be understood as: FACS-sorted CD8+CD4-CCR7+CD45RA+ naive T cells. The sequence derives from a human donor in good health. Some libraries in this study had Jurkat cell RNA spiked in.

The DNA reads as follows: TGCGCCAGCAGCCAAGTCTTGGGGCTCGGGGCAGATACGCAGTATTTT. Its translation is CASSQVLGLGADTQYF. The V and J segments used are TRBV4-1 and TRBJ2-3; the D gene is possibly TRBD1 or TRBD2, with 5 bases matching each. V is clipped by 1 base and J by 4 bases, and the sequence between their germline boundaries is 15 bases long. There are 16 amino acids in the CDR3, from cysteine to phenylalanine inclusive. The sequence is cut down to CDR3 DNA, 48 bases in frame from base 1. In the germline V gene, CDR1 corresponds to MGHRA and CDR2 to YSYEKL.